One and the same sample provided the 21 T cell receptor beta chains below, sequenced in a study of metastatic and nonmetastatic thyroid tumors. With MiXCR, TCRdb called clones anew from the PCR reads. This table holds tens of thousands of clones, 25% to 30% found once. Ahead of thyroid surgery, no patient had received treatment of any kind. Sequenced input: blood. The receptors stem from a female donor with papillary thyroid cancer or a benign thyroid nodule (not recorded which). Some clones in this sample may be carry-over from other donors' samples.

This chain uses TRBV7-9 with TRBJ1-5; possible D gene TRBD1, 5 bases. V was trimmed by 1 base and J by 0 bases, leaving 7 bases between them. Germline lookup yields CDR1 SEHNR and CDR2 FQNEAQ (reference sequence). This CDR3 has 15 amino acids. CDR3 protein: CASSLVGDSNQPQHF. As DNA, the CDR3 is TGTGCCAGCAGCTTAGTAGGGGATAGCAATCAGCCCCAGCATTTT.

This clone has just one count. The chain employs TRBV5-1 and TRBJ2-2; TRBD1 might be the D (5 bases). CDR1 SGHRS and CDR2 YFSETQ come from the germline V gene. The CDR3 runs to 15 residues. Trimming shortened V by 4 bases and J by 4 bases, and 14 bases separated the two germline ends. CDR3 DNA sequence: TGCGCCAGCAGCAGTGGGGTAGGGGCCACCGGGGAGCTGTTTTTT. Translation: CASSSGVGATGELFF. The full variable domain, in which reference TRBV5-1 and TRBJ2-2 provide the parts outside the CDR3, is KAGVTQTPRYLIKTRGQQVTLSCSPISGHRSVSWYQQTPGQGLQFLFEYFSETQRNKGNFPGRFSGRQFSNSRSEMNVSTLELGDSALYLCASSSGVGATGELFFGEGSRLTVL.

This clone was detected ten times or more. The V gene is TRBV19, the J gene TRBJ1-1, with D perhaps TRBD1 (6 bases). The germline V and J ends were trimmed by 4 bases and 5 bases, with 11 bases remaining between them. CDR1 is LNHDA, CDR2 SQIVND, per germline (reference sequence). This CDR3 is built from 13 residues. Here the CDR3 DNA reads TGTGCCAGTAGTACTTGGGACAAAACTGAAGCTTTCTTT. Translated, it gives CASSTWDKTEAFF. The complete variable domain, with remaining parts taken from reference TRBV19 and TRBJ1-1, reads DGGITQSPKYLFRKEGQNVTLSCEQNLNHDAMYWYRQDPGQGLRLIYYSQIVNDFQKGDIAEGYSVSREKKESFPLTVTSAQKNPTAFYLCASSTWDKTEAFFGQGTRLTVV.

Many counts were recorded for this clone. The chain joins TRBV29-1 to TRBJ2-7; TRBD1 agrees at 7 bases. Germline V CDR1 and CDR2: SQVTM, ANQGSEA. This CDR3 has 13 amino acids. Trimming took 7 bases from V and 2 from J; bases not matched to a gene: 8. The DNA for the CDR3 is TGCAGCGCCAGGACAGGATCCACCTACGAGCAGTACTTC. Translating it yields CSARTGSTYEQYF.

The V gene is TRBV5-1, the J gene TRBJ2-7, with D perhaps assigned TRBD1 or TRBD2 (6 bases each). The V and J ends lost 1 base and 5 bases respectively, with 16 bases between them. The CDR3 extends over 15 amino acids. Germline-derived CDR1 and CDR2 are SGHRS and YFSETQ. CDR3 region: CASSLSPGAFNEQYF. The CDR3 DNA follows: TGCGCCAGCAGCTTGTCCCCGGGGGCGTTCAACGAGCAGTACTTC.

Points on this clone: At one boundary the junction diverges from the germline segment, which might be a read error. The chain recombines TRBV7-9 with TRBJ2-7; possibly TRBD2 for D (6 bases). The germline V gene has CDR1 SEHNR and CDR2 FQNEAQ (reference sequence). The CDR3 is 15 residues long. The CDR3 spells CGSSPRTIGSYEQYF. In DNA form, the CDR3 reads TGTGGCAGCAGCCCCAGGACTATCGGGAGCTACGAGCAGTACTTC.

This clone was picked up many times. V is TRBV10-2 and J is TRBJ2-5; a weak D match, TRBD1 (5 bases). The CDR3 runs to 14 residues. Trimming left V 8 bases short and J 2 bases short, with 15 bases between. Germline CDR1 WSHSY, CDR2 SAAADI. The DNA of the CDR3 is TGCGCCAGCGAGGCAGGGTTTGGGCAAGAGACCCAGTACTTC. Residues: CASEAGFGQETQYF.

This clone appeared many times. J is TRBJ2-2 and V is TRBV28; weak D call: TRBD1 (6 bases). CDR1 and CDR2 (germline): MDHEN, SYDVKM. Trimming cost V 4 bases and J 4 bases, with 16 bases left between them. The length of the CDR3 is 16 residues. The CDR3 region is CASSSHWDTSTGELFF. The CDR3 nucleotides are TGTGCCAGCAGTTCCCACTGGGACACCAGCACCGGGGAGCTGTTTTTT.

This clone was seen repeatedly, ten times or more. The CDR3 loop is CASSYPLGTGVTQPQHF. The DNA of the CDR3 is TGTGCCAGCAGTTACCCCCTAGGGACAGGGGTCACTCAGCCCCAGCATTTT. The chain joins TRBV6-6 to TRBJ1-5; 10 nucleotides agree with TRBD1. Germline V gene lookup returns CDR1 MNHNY and CDR2 SVGAGI (reference sequence). V shed 2 bases, J shed 6 bases, and the junction held 10 bases outside the gene matches. The CDR3 extends over 17 amino acids.

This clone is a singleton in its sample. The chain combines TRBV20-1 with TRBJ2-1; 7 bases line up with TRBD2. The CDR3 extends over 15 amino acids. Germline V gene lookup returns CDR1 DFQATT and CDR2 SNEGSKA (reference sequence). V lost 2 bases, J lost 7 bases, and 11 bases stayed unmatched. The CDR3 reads CSARKSSGAGNEQFF. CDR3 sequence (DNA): TGCAGTGCTAGAAAGTCATCTGGAGCGGGGAATGAGCAGTTCTTC.

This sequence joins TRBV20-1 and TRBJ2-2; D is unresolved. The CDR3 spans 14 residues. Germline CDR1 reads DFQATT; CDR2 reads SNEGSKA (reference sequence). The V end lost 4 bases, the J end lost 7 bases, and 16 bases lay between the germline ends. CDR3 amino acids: CSAMNSGMVGELFF. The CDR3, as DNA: TGCAGTGCTATGAATAGTGGGATGGTCGGGGAGCTGTTTTTT.

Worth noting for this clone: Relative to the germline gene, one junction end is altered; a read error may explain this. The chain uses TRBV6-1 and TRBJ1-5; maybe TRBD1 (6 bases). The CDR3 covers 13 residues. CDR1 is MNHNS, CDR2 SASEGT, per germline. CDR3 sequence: CASTDRINKPKHF. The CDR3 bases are TGTGCCAGTACCGACAGGATCAATAAGCCCAAGCATTTT.

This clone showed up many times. CDR3 residues: CASSLGQSDTQYF. The CDR3 bases are TGTGCCAGCAGCTTAGGGCAGTCAGATACGCAGTATTTT. The rearrangement joins TRBV7-2 to TRBJ2-3; D gene ambiguous. Germline values: CDR1 SGHTA, CDR2 FQGNSA. The germline V and J ends were trimmed by 1 base and 4 bases, with 6 bases remaining between them. CDR3 length: 13 amino acids.

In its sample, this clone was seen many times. CDR3 DNA: TGTGCCAGCAGCCAAGACGGGACTAGCGGGGGTCTCTACGAGCAGTACTTC. Encoded protein: CASSQDGTSGGLYEQYF. The chain joins TRBV4-2 to TRBJ2-7, with 14 bases aligning to TRBD2. Germline assignment: CDR1 LGHNA and CDR2 YNFKEQ. The length of the CDR3 is 17 residues. V lost 0 bases, J lost 3 bases, and 4 bases stayed unmatched.

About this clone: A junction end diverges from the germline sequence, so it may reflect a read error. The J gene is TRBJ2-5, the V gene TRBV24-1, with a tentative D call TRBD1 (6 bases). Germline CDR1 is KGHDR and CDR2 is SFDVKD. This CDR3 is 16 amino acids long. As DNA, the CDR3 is TGTGCCACCAGTGAGACTACGGACAGCTTCGGAGAGACCCAGACCTTC. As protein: CATSETTDSFGETQTF.

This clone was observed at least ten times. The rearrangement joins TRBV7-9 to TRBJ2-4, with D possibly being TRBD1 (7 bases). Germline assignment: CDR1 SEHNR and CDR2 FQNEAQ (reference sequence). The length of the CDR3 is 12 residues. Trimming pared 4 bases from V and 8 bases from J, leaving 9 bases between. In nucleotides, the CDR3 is TGTGCCAGCAGCTCCAGGGGGGACATTCAGTACTTC. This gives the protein CASSSRGDIQYF. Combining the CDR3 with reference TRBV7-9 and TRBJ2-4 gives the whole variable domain DTGVSQNPRHKITKRGQNVTFRCDPISEHNRLYWYRQTLGQGPEFLTYFQNEAQLEKSRLLSDRFSAERPKGSFSTLEIQRTEQGDSAMYLCASSSRGDIQYFGAGTRLSVL.

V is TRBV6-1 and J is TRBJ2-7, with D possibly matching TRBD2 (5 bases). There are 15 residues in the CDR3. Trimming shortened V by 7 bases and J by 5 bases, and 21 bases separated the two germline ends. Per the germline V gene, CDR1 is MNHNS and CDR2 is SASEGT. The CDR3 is CASIPLGKSGNEQYF. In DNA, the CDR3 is TGTGCCAGCATCCCCCTAGGGAAATCGGGGAACGAGCAGTACTTC.

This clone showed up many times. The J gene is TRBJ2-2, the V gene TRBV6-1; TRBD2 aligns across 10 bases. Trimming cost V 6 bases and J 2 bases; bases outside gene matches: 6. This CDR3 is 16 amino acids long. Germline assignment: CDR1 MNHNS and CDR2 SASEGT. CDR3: CASSPLAGVNTGELFF. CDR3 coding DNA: TGTGCCAGCAGCCCCCTAGCGGGAGTTAACACCGGGGAGCTGTTTTTT.

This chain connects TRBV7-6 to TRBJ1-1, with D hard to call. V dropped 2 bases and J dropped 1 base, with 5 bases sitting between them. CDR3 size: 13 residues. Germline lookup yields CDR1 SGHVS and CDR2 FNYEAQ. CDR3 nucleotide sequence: TGTGCCAGCAGCTTATGTTGGAACACTGAAGCTTTCTTT. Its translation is CASSLCWNTEAFF.

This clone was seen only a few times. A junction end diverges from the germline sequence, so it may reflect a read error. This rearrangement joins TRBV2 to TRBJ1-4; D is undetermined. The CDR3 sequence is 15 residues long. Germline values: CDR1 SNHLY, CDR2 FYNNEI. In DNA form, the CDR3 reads TGCGCCAGCAGTGGCCGCGGGAAACCCAATGAAAAACTGTTTTTT. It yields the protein CASSGRGKPNEKLFF.

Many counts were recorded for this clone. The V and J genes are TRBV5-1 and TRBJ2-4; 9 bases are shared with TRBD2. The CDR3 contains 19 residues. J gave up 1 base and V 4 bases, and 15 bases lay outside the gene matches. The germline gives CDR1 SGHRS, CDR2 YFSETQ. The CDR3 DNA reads TGCGCCAGCAGCCCGGGACGAGCGGGAGGCCCGGGGGCCAAAAACATTCAGTACTTC. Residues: CASSPGRAGGPGAKNIQYF.